Listed here is a single T cell receptor (beta chain). The naive CD8 population came from CD45RO-negative cells selected for CCR7, without terminally differentiated effector memory CD45RA+ cells. Repertoires were generated with immunoSEQ multiplex PCR, while TCRdb's copy carries only in-frame clones and drops some. In the table there are around 1.9 million clones, around 93% of which are singletons. The length of the CDR3 is 15 residues. V lost 1 base, J lost 1 base, and 10 bases lay in between. CDR1 SGHTA and CDR2 FQGTGA come from the germline V gene. This entry is derived from a study of shared clonotypes between healthy human individuals.

The specimen was naive CD8+ T cells from PBMCs. J is TRBJ1-1 and V is TRBV7-3; D is perhaps TRBD1 (5 bases). This sequence originates from a man aged 18 to 30 in good health. Some clones in this sample may be carry-over from other donors' samples. CDR3 DNA: TGTGCCAGCAGCTTAATGGGGACGCCGAACACTGAAGCTTTCTTT. Translated: CASSLMGTPNTEAFF. The variable domain in full, completed from reference TRBV7-3 and TRBJ1-1, reads GAGVSQTPSNKVTEKGKYVELRCDPISGHTALYWYRQSLGQGPEFLIYFQGTGAADDSGLPNDRFFAVRPEGSVSTLKIQRTERGDSAVYLCASSLMGTPNTEAFFGQGTRLTVV.